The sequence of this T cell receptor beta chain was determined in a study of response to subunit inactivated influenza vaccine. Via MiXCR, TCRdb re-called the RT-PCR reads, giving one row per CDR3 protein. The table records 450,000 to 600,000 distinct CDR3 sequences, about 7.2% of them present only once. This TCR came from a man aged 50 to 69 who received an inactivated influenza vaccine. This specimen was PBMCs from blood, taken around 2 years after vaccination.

CDR3 in DNA: TGCGCCAGCAGCCAAGCCATCGCGGTGTCCCTCTACAATGAGCAGTTCTTC. Residues: CASSQAIAVSLYNEQFF. V usage is TRBV4-1 and J usage is TRBJ2-1; unclear D gene. Germline CDR1 and CDR2: MGHRA and YSYEKL. This CDR3 is 17 amino acids long. Trimming left V 1 base short and J 3 bases short, with 16 bases between.